This TCR beta chain was observed in a study of PD-1 blockade in classical Hodgkin lymphoma (dated by TCRdb to about 2020). About the study as a whole: Nivolumab dosing was 3 mg/kg intravenously every 2 weeks, continuing until either disease progression or unacceptable toxicity. The study used CyTOF and TCR beta sequencing to define a peripheral blood immune signature of response to PD-1 blockade in classical Hodgkin lymphoma. What the research found in general, with its limitations: Baseline TCR diversity was reported to be lower in newly diagnosed patients than in healthy donors and to be lower still in relapsed/refractory patients. CD4+ but not CD8+ TCR diversity rose significantly by C4D1 (p=0.0027 vs p=0.16), most apparent in complete responders (p=0.02). Trial patients achieving complete response had baseline diversity similar to newly diagnosed patients, whereas partial responders and progressors had significantly lower diversity. Diversity was lower in patients who began nivolumab less than 1 year after ASCT, so these patients were left out of later analyses to avoid confounding by immune reconstitution. Only a single clinical trial cohort was studied, and what caused the repertoire differences, possibly disease activity or prior therapy, remained undefined.

The Qiagen DNeasy kit was used to extract genomic DNA both from unsorted PBMCs and from the negatively selected CD4+ and CD8+ fractions. TCR beta CDR3 regions were subjected to amplification by immunoSEQ multiplex PCR with primers that anneal to V and J segments. A synthetic immune receptor repertoire was used to minimize amplification bias, and any residual bias was removed computationally once sequencing was done. As for the authors' bioinformatics: Repertoire diversity was quantified as the Shannon entropy index using custom Python scripts. The unsorted, CD4+ and CD8+ repertoires were each analyzed separately, with the exception of combined analyses, where CD4+ and CD8+ sequences were merged in silico. A clone counted as expanded when the clone's frequency after treatment rose at least 2-fold relative to C1D1, and clones undetected at baseline were given a pseudocount of 0.5. Singleton clones were defined as clones with 0 or 1 copy at C1D1, and non-singleton clones were defined as clones with 2 or more copies. Clones expanded in unsorted samples were assigned a CD4+, CD8+ or unknown annotation through matching of protein sequences in sorted samples from the same patient. Wilcoxon tests on paired samples were used to test changes in diversity from C1D1 to C4D1. TCRdb took this table from immuneACCESS and kept in-frame rearrangements with V and J called. Such tables lack part of the clones; where checked against another copy, unresolved V genes explain under half of the gap, and the rest is unexplained. V, J and clone size are those of that table, while D and trimming were read from the DNA. This sample has around 50,000 clones in its table, and approximately 89% of those were observed once. The ten largest clones take up more than 9% of the sample.

This clone was seen a handful of times. It lacks a known antigen. Per-base quality was not reported, and no clone a single base away is much larger than it. Read against the paper, the sample's time point label means: cycle 2 day 1 (C2D1) of nivolumab. Every trial patient had relapsed after autologous stem cell transplantation, and cohorts A, B and C differed in prior brentuximab vedotin exposure. The trial cohort comprised around 60 patients with relapsed/refractory classical Hodgkin lymphoma whose best overall responses were complete response, partial response or progressive disease. In the multi-cohort phase II CheckMate 205 trial, trial patients received single-agent nivolumab. An independent review committee assessed best overall response by applying the 2007 International Working Group response criteria. Trial PBMCs were obtained immediately prior to nivolumab initiation (C1D1) and on therapy at cycle 2 day 1 and cycle 4 day 1. Peripheral blood was collected in 8 mL Vacutainer Cell Preparation Tubes, from which PBMCs were isolated by centrifugation and then cryopreserved.

Specimen: peripheral blood mononuclear cells (PBMCs), collected before the second cycle of nivolumab. This TCR came from a human donor with classical Hodgkin lymphoma.

The CDR3 here reads CASKTGLDRNEQFF. The nucleotide sequence is TGTGCCAGCAAGACAGGGTTAGACAGAAATGAGCAGTTCTTC. The V and J segments used are TRBV6-1 and TRBJ2-1, with 7 bases in between that match TRBD1. CDR1 MNHNS and CDR2 SASEGT are derived from the germline V gene. V loses 7 bases at its end and J loses 7 bases; junction bases beyond the gene matches: 10. The CDR3 contains 14 residues, cysteine and phenylalanine counted. Only the CDR3 DNA stays, 42 bases, in frame from base 1.